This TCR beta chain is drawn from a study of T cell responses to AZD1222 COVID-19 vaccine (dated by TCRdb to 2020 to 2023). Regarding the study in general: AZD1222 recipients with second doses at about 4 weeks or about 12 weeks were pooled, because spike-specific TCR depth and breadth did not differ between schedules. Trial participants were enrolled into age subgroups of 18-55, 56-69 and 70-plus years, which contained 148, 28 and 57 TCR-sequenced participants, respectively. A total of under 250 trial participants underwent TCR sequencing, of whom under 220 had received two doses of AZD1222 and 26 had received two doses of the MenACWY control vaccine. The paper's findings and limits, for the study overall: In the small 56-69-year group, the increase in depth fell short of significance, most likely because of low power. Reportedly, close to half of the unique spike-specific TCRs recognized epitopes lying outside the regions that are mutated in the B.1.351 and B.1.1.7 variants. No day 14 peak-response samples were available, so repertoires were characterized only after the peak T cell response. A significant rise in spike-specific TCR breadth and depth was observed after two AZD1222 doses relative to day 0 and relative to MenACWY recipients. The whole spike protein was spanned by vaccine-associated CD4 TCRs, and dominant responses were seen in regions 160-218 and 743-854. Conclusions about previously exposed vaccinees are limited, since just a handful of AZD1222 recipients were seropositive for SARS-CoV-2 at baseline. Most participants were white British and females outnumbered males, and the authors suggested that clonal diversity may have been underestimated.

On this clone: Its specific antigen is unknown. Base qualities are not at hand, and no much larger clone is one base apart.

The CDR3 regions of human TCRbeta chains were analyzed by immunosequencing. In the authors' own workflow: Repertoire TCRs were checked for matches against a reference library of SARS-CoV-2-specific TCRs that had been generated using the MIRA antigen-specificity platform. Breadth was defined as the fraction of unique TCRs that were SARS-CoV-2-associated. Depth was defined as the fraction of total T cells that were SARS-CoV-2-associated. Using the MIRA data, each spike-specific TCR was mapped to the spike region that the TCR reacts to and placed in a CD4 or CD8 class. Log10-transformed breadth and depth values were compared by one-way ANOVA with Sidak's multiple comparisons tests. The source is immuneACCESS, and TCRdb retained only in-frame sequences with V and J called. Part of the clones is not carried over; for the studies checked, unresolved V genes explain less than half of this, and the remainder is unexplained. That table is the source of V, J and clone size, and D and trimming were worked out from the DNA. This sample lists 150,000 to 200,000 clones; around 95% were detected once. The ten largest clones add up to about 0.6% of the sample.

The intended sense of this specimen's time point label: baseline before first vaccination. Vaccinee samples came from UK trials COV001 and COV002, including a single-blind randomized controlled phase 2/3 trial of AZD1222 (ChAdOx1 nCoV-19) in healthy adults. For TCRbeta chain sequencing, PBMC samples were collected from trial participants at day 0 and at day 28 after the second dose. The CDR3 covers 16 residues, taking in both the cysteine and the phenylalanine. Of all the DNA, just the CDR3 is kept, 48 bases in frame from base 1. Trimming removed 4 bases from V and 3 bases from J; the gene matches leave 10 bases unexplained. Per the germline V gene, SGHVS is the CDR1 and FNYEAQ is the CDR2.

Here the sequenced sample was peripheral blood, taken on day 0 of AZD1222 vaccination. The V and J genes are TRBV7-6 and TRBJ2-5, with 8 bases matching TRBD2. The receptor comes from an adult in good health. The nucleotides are TGTGCCAGCAGCTGGTTGGCGCGGGAGGCCGAAGAGACCCAGTACTTC. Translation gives CASSWLAREAEETQYF.